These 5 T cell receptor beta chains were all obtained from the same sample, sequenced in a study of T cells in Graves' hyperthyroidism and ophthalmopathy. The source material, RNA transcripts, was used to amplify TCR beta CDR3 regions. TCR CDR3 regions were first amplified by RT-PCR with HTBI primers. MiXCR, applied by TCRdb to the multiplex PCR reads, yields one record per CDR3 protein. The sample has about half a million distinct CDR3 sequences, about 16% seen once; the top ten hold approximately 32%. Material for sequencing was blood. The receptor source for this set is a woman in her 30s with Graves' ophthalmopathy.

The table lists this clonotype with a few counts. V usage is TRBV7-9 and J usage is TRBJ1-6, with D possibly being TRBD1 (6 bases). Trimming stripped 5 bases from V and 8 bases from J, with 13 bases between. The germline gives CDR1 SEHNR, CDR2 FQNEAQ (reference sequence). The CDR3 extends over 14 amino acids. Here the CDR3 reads CASSRRAGDSPLHF. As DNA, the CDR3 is TGTGCCAGCAGCCGGAGGGCAGGGGATTCACCCCTCCACTTT.

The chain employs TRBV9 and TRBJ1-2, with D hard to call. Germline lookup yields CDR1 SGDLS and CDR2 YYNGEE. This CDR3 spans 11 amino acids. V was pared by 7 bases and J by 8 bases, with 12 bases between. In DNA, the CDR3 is TGTGCCAGCCTTAACAGCGGGGGCTACACCTTC. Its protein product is CASLNSGGYTF.

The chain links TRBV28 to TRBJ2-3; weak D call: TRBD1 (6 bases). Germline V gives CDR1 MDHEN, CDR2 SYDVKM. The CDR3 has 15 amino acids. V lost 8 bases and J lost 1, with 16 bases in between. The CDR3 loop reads CASSIPQGRTDTQYF. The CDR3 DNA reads TGTGCCAGCTCTATACCCCAGGGGCGCACAGATACGCAGTATTTT.

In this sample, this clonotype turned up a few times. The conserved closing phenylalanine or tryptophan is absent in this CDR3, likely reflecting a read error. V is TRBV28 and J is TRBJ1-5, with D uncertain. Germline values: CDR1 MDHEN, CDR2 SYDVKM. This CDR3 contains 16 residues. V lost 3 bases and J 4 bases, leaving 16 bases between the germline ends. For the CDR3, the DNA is TGTGCCAGCAGTTTTCTTGGGCAAGCATCAAATCAGCCCCAGCATTCT. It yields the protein CASSFLGQASNQPQHS.

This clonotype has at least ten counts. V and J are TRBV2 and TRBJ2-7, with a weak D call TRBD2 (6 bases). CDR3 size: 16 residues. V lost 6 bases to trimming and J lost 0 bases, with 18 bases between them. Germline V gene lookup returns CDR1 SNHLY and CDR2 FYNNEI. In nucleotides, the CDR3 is TGTGCCAGCAGCCCAAGCGGGCAGGGCCGCTCCTACGAGCAGTACTTC. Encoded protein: CASSPSGQGRSYEQYF.